One and the same sample provided the 8 T cell receptor beta chains below, sequenced in a study of cytomegalovirus exposure and HLA in healthy donors. The PCR contained 60 Vbeta and 13 Jbeta primers. Here immunoSEQ multiplex PCR was the method, and the copy in TCRdb shows in-frame clones only, minus some. The sample lists 150,000 to 200,000 clones, about four fifths occurring once. Sequenced input: PBMCs. Receptors originate from a young woman in good health and CMV-seropositive.

V gene TRBV7-9 combines with J gene TRBJ2-7; possible D gene TRBD1, 6 bases. Germline-derived CDR1 and CDR2 are SEHNR and FQNEAQ (reference sequence). V was cut by 1 base and J by 3 bases, with 7 bases left in between. CDR3 length: 13 residues. DNA of the CDR3: TGTGCCAGCAGCTTAGGAGGGGGCTACGAGCAGTACTTC. Protein product: CASSLGGGYEQYF.

The rearrangement links TRBV30 to TRBJ2-3, with D perhaps matching TRBD1 (6 bases). This CDR3 is 17 amino acids long. Germline CDR1 reads GTSNPN; CDR2 reads SVGIG (reference sequence). V dropped 4 bases and J dropped 4 bases, with 24 bases sitting between them. The CDR3 sequence: CAWNTGRGRGDADTQYF. In DNA, the CDR3 is TGTGCCTGGAACACTGGAAGGGGCAGGGGAGATGCAGATACGCAGTATTTT.

V gene TRBV7-6 combines with J gene TRBJ1-6, with 7 bases fitting TRBD1. The CDR3 loop spans 16 amino acids. V was pared by 0 bases and J by 7 bases, with 6 bases of the junction left unmatched. In germline, CDR1 is SGHVS, CDR2 FNYEAQ. This chain's CDR3 is CASSLAIGTANSPLHF. CDR3 coding DNA: TGTGCCAGCAGCTTAGCCATCGGGACAGCAAATTCACCCCTCCACTTT.

The genes are TRBV6-5 and TRBJ1-1; TRBD1 matches at 7 bases. CDR1 is MNHEY, CDR2 SVGAGI, per germline. The CDR3 totals 14 residues. The V gene end was trimmed by 8 bases and the J gene end by 4 bases; junction bases not matched to a gene: 10. CDR3 nucleotides: TGTGCCAGCTCACGACAGGGTAGTAGCACTGAAGCTTTCTTT. This sequence encodes CASSRQGSSTEAFF.

This sequence joins TRBV4-1 and TRBJ1-5; a weak D match, TRBD1 (6 bases). The V end lost 3 bases, the J end lost 6 bases, and 18 bases lay between the germline ends. The CDR3 is 16 amino acids. CDR1 is MGHRA, CDR2 YSYEKL, per germline. CDR3 protein: CASSQGKQGLGQPQHF. The CDR3 bases are TGCGCCAGCAGCCAGGGTAAACAGGGTTTAGGTCAGCCCCAGCATTTT.

V usage is TRBV29-1 and J usage is TRBJ2-4, with D hard to call. Germline V lookup: CDR1 SQVTM, CDR2 ANQGSEA. The CDR3 consists of 14 residues. V was pared by 1 base and J by 1 base, with 8 bases between. CDR3 nucleotides: TGCAGCGTTGAAGCAGGTCCGGCCAAAAACATTCAGTACTTC. It specifies CSVEAGPAKNIQYF. Supplemented by reference TRBV29-1 and TRBJ2-4, the full variable domain reads SAVISQKPSRDICQRGTSLTIQCQVDSQVTMMFWYRQQPGQSLTLIATANQGSEATYESGFVIDKFPISRPNLTFSTLTVSNMSPEDSSIYLCSVEAGPAKNIQYFGAGTRLSVL.

The rearrangement links TRBV4-1 to TRBJ1-5; D not certain. CDR1 is MGHRA and CDR2 is YSYEKL in the germline V gene. This CDR3 is 15 amino acids long. V was cut by 4 bases and J by 1 base, with 11 bases left in between. The CDR3 DNA reads as TGCGCCAGCAGCCGGCCCGGAGGGAGCAATCAGCCCCAGCATTTT. Amino acid sequence: CASSRPGGSNQPQHF.

In DNA form, the CDR3 reads TGCGCCAGCAGCCAAGATCTGGGGGGGCCGGGCTACACCTTC. Amino acid sequence: CASSQDLGGPGYTF. This chain connects TRBV4-3 to TRBJ1-2; TRBD1 is a possible D gene (6 bases). Germline lookup yields CDR1 LGHNA and CDR2 YSLEER. The CDR3 consists of 14 residues. Trimming removed 0 bases at V and 8 bases at J, with 13 bases between.